Listed below are T cell receptor beta chains from one sample, sequenced in a study of cytomegalovirus exposure and HLA in healthy donors. Only in-frame clones appear in the TCRdb table, and some are missing; sequencing was by immunoSEQ multiplex PCR. The sample table includes 80,000 or so clones. The sequenced sample was PBMCs. The source is a man aged 50-60 years in good health and CMV-seropositive. Each CDR3 is given with its conserved first and last residue. D genes are given only for firm matches. The size of a clone is reported for some rows only, either as once, few or many, or as a class for expanded clones.

>TRBJ2-1|.|TRBV7-2|TRBD2
CASSQDPGSPGGQFF
TGTGCCAGCAGCCAGGACCCGGGATCCCCGGGGGGGCAGTTCTTC
>TRBJ2-2|.|TRBV5-1|TRBD1
CASSPGTGNTGELFF
TGCGCCAGCAGCCCCGGGACAGGGAACACCGGGGAGCTGTTTTTT
>TRBJ1-1|.|TRBV18|TRBD1
CASSPQGDTEAFF
TGTGCCAGCTCACCTCAGGGGGACACTGAAGCTTTCTTT
>TRBJ2-1|.|TRBV2|TRBD2
CASSTDSYSGAYNEQFF
TGTGCCAGCAGTACCGATTCTTATAGCGGGGCCTACAATGAGCAGTTCTTC
>TRBJ2-2|.|TRBV15|.
CATSRGDLNTGELFF
TGTGCCACCAGCAGAGGGGACTTGAACACCGGGGAGCTGTTTTTT
>TRBJ2-2|.|TRBV6-6|.
CASSPIYRSNTGELFF
TGTGCCAGCAGTCCCATCTATCGGTCGAACACCGGGGAGCTGTTTTTT
>TRBJ1-4|.|TRBV18|TRBD1
CASSPIKGQGNEKLFF
TGTGCCAGCTCACCAATCAAGGGACAGGGGAATGAAAAACTGTTTTTT
>TRBJ1-1|.|TRBV4-1|.
CASSPHTAGDDQGSEAFF
TGCGCCAGCAGCCCTCATACGGCAGGGGACGACCAGGGGTCTGAAGCTTTCTTT
>TRBJ1-2|.|TRBV6-5|TRBD1
CASSYSGTGLYGYTF
TGTGCCAGCAGTTACTCTGGGACAGGGCTCTATGGCTACACCTTC
>TRBJ1-2|.|TRBV14|TRBD1
CASSPPTGDYGYTF
TGTGCCAGCAGCCCCCCGACAGGGGACTATGGCTACACCTTC
>TRBJ2-7|.|TRBV7-2|TRBD2
CASSQRDYEQYF
TGTGCCAGCAGCCAGCGGGACTACGAGCAGTACTTC
>TRBJ2-3|.|TRBV9|TRBD1
CASSPWTGFTDTQYF
TGTGCCAGCAGCCCTTGGACAGGTTTCACAGATACGCAGTATTTT
>TRBJ2-7|.|TRBV4-1|TRBD1
CASSLGTGAYEQYF
TGCGCCAGCTCGCTTGGGACAGGGGCCTACGAGCAGTACTTC
>TRBJ1-1|.|TRBV18|.
CASSPTTANTEAFF
TGTGCCAGCTCACCAACGACAGCCAACACTGAAGCTTTCTTT
>TRBJ1-1|.|TRBV11-3|TRBD1
CASSPGTGAPNTEAFF
TGTGCCAGCAGCCCGGGGACAGGGGCCCCGAACACTGAAGCTTTCTTT
>TRBJ2-3|.|TRBV5-4|TRBD1
CASSSQGASDTQYF
TGTGCCAGCAGCTCACAGGGGGCGTCAGATACGCAGTATTTT
>TRBJ1-6|.|TRBV25-1|TRBD1
CASSTGQGEDSPLHF
TGTGCCAGCAGTACGGGACAGGGGGAGGATTCACCCCTCCACTTT
>TRBJ2-5|.|TRBV4-1|TRBD2
CASSPQGTSGRSETQYF
TGCGCCAGCAGCCCCCAAGGGACTAGCGGGAGAAGTGAGACCCAGTACTTC
>TRBJ2-5|.|TRBV7-2|.
CASSFTGYQETQYF
TGTGCCAGCAGCTTCACCGGGTACCAAGAGACCCAGTACTTC
>TRBJ2-1|.|TRBV4-1|.
CASSQVNLISYNEQFF
TGCGCCAGCAGCCAAGTGAATCTAATTTCCTACAATGAGCAGTTCTTC
>TRBJ2-1|.|TRBV29-1|.
CSVGEGEQFF
TGCAGCGTTGGCGAGGGAGAGCAGTTCTTC
>TRBJ1-5|.|TRBV5-1|.
CASSPDSLYQPQHF
TGCGCCAGCAGCCCGGACAGTCTTTATCAGCCCCAGCATTTT
>TRBJ1-6|.|TRBV5-6|TRBD1
CASSLVTGDSPLHF
TGTGCCAGCAGCTTGGTGACAGGGGATTCACCCCTCCACTTT
>TRBJ1-2|.|TRBV29-1|.
CSVEDSDINYGYTF
TGCAGCGTTGAAGATTCGGACATTAACTATGGCTACACCTTC
>TRBJ1-2|.|TRBV14|.
CASSPGSAGYTF
TGTGCCAGCAGCCCCGGGTCGGCTGGCTACACCTTC
>TRBJ2-5|.|TRBV28|TRBD1
CASSPRDRAAQYF
TGTGCCAGCAGTCCCCGGGACAGGGCGGCCCAGTACTTC
>TRBJ2-3|.|TRBV5-1|TRBD1
CASSTRDRGRDTQYF
TGCGCCAGCAGCACGCGGGACAGGGGGAGAGATACGCAGTATTTT
>TRBJ1-6|.|TRBV10-2|TRBD1
CASSESQGAGSPLHF
TGCGCCAGCAGTGAATCCCAGGGGGCTGGGTCACCCCTCCACTTT
>TRBJ2-3|.|TRBV2|TRBD2
CASTVLAGTDTQYF
TGTGCCAGCACTGTCCTAGCGGGCACAGATACGCAGTATTTT
>TRBJ2-5|.|TRBV4-2|TRBD1
CASSQVGQGGETQYF
TGTGCCAGCAGCCAAGTGGGACAGGGAGGAGAGACCCAGTACTTC
>TRBJ2-7|.|TRBV5-1|.
CASSLEGAGEQYF
TGCGCCAGCAGCTTGGAAGGCGCGGGGGAGCAGTACTTC
>TRBJ1-3|.|TRBV5-4|.
CAYTGGLYGNTIYF
TGTGCCTACACGGGAGGGCTGTATGGAAACACCATATATTTT
>TRBJ1-3|medium-sized|TRBV13|.
CASSLLGLSGNTIYF
TGTGCCAGCAGCTTACTAGGCCTCTCTGGAAACACCATATATTTT
>TRBJ1-1|.|TRBV5-6|.
CASSLGPDSGTEAFF
TGTGCCAGCAGCTTGGGACCCGACAGTGGAACTGAAGCTTTCTTT
>TRBJ1-5|.|TRBV27|.
CASSSGLGSQPQHF
TGTGCCAGCAGCTCCGGACTTGGCAGCCAGCCCCAGCATTTT
>TRBJ1-5|.|TRBV28|TRBD1
CASSLEGAGLSQPQHF
TGTGCCAGCAGTTTAGAGGGGGCAGGGCTAAGCCAGCCCCAGCATTTT
>TRBJ1-2|.|TRBV28|.
CASTPGEGRDYTF
TGTGCCAGCACCCCCGGGGAGGGCCGAGACTACACCTTC
>TRBJ1-1|.|TRBV29-1|.
CSVEGGLNTEAFF
TGCAGCGTTGAGGGTGGGCTGAACACTGAAGCTTTCTTT
>TRBJ2-7|.|TRBV19|TRBD2
CASSIGGTTPYEQYF
TGTGCCAGTAGTATCGGTGGGACTACTCCCTACGAGCAGTACTTC
>TRBJ1-2|.|TRBV7-9|.
CASSLGGTIHGYTF
TGTGCCAGCAGCTTAGGGGGGACAATCCATGGCTACACCTTC
>TRBJ2-7|.|TRBV19|TRBD2
CASSIAGLAAGSSYEQYF
TGTGCCAGTAGTATAGCCGGCTTGGCAGCGGGATCCTCCTACGAGCAGTACTTC
>TRBJ2-1|.|TRBV5-5|.
CASSSGQIINEQFF
TGTGCCAGCAGCTCCGGACAGATAATCAATGAGCAGTTCTTC
>TRBJ1-1|.|TRBV2|.
CASTMNTEAFF
TGTGCCAGCACAATGAACACTGAAGCTTTCTTT
>TRBJ1-2|.|TRBV7-9|TRBD1
CASSLPPATGKYGYTF
TGTGCCAGCAGCTTACCCCCCGCGACAGGGAAGTACGGCTACACCTTC
>TRBJ2-2|.|TRBV25-1|.
CASSPRGNGELFF
TGTGCCAGCAGCCCCAGGGGTAACGGGGAGCTGTTTTTT
>TRBJ1-6|.|TRBV7-2|.
CASSLRTDYNSPLHF
TGTGCCAGCAGCCTCCGGACAGATTATAATTCACCCCTCCACTTT
>TRBJ1-2|.|TRBV9|TRBD1
CASSVVPQGARYTF
TGTGCCAGCAGCGTAGTCCCACAGGGGGCTCGCTACACCTTC
>TRBJ2-5|.|TRBV9|TRBD2
CASSVGLAGLETQYF
TGTGCCAGCAGCGTTGGGCTAGCGGGGTTGGAGACCCAGTACTTC
>TRBJ1-1|.|TRBV6-5|TRBD1
CASSSRQGARWTEAFF
TGTGCCAGCAGTTCCCGACAGGGGGCGCGATGGACTGAAGCTTTCTTT
>TRBJ2-1|.|TRBV2|.
CASSGQGSSEQFF
TGTGCCAGCAGTGGGCAGGGGAGCAGTGAGCAGTTCTTC
>TRBJ1-2|.|TRBV19|.
CASSTPGGVESGYTF
TGTGCCAGTAGTACCCCTGGAGGGGTAGAGAGTGGCTACACCTTC
>TRBJ2-1|.|TRBV9|.
CASTPGSWMDEQFF
TGTGCCAGCACCCCGGGTTCCTGGATGGATGAGCAGTTCTTC
>TRBJ2-7|.|TRBV18|TRBD2
CASLPKREGHEQYF
TGTGCCAGCTTACCAAAGCGGGAGGGCCACGAGCAGTACTTC
>TRBJ2-3|.|TRBV6-6|TRBD2
CASRTPSGDRTDTQYF
TGTGCCAGCAGGACCCCTAGCGGGGATCGAACGGATACGCAGTATTTT
>TRBJ2-5|.|TRBV7-7|TRBD2
CASSLSASGGETQYF
TGTGCCAGCAGCTTAAGTGCTAGCGGGGGGGAGACCCAGTACTTC
>TRBJ2-7|.|TRBV5-4|TRBD1
CASSLEGGTGGEQYF
TGTGCCAGCAGCTTGGAGGGGGGGACAGGGGGCGAGCAGTACTTC
>TRBJ2-1|.|TRBV19|.
CASSIINEQFF
TGTGCCAGTAGTATAATAAATGAGCAGTTCTTC
>TRBJ2-1|.|TRBV7-9|TRBD2
CASSAMTSGRRNEQFF
TGTGCCAGCAGCGCCATGACTAGCGGGAGGAGGAATGAGCAGTTCTTC
>TRBJ2-3|.|TRBV5-6|.
CASSFWRFADTQYF
TGTGCCAGCAGCTTTTGGCGGTTCGCAGATACGCAGTATTTT
>TRBJ1-5|.|TRBV19|TRBD1
CASSILRQGPNQPQHF
TGTGCCAGTAGCATCCTCCGACAGGGCCCCAATCAGCCCCAGCATTTT